These 22 T cell receptor beta chains originate from one sample sequenced in a study of blood T cell repertoires in COVID-19. TCRdb's copy holds only in-frame clones and misses some; the assay was immunoSEQ multiplex PCR. The data hold 250,000 to 300,000 clones, with about 80% observed a single time. The specimen sequenced was peripheral blood. The receptors were gathered from an elderly woman with acute or convalescent COVID-19.

This clone was picked up one time. The chain is built from TRBV19 and TRBJ2-5, with D possibly TRBD1 on 6 matching bases. Germline-derived CDR1 and CDR2 are LNHDA and SQIVND (reference sequence). The CDR3 runs 11 residues. V gave up 6 bases and J gave up 4 bases, with 6 bases separating them. CDR3 nucleotides: TGTGCCAGTAGAGGGGGAGAGACCCAGTACTTC. It encodes CASRGGETQYF.

This rearrangement joins TRBV11-1 to TRBJ2-3, with 9 nucleotides matching TRBD2. The CDR3 sequence is 16 residues long. Germline CDR1 and CDR2: SGHAT and FQDESV (reference sequence). The V segment lost 6 bases and the J segment 2 bases; nucleotides outside the gene matches: 9. Here the CDR3 DNA reads TGTGCCAGCAGTCCCCGCGGGGGGGGATACACAGATACGCAGTATTTT. Its protein product is CASSPRGGGYTDTQYF.

This clone has more than one count but fewer than ten. The chain has TRBV24-1 and TRBJ2-1, with 7 bases fitting TRBD1. V lost 6 bases and J lost 4; bases outside the gene matches: 8. Germline V lookup: CDR1 KGHDR, CDR2 SFDVKD. This CDR3 is built from 15 residues. CDR3 sequence (DNA): TGTGCCACCAGTAAGGGGGCATCAGGATACAATGAGCAGTTCTTC. Protein product: CATSKGASGYNEQFF.

J is TRBJ1-1 and V is TRBV11-2; D gene ambiguous. This CDR3 region has 13 residues. Germline loops: CDR1 SGHAT, CDR2 FQNNGV. Trimming removed 2 bases at V and 3 bases at J, with 7 bases between. The CDR3: CASSLQLYTEAFF. CDR3 nucleotide sequence: TGTGCCAGCAGCTTACAACTGTACACTGAAGCTTTCTTT. Complete variable domain (other parts from reference TRBV11-2 and TRBJ1-1): EAGVAQSPRYKIIEKRQSVAFWCNPISGHATLYWYQQILGQGPKLLIQFQNNGVVDDSQLPKDRFSAERLKGVDSTLKIQPAKLEDSAVYLCASSLQLYTEAFFGQGTRLTVV.

The chain is built from TRBV25-1 and TRBJ1-1, with 7 positions matching TRBD1. Trimming took 6 bases from V and 5 from J; bases not matched to a gene: 6. From germline, CDR1 is MGHDK and CDR2 SYGVNS. The CDR3 sequence is 13 residues long. The CDR3 nucleotides are TGTGCCAGCAGGGCAGGGGGGAGTACTGAAGCTTTCTTT. Amino acids: CASRAGGSTEAFF.

This clone was seen only a few times. This chain links TRBV19 with TRBJ2-1; D is unclear. This CDR3 region has 14 residues. CDR1 and CDR2 (germline): LNHDA, SQIVND (reference sequence). Trimming cost V 4 bases and J 2 bases, with 9 bases left between them. CDR3 sequence reads: CASSKLSTYNEQFF. DNA of the CDR3: TGTGCCAGTAGTAAGTTAAGCACCTACAATGAGCAGTTCTTC.

The chain carries TRBV28 and TRBJ2-3, with 9 bases identical to TRBD2. Germline CDR1 MDHEN, CDR2 SYDVKM. Trimming took 5 bases from V and 1 from J; bases not matched to a gene: 10. The CDR3 consists of 17 residues. Here the CDR3 DNA reads TGTGCCAGCAGTCCCCCGGGACTAGCTACGCGCACAGATACGCAGTATTTT. The encoded protein is CASSPPGLATRTDTQYF.

The chain couples TRBV3-1 (or the pseudogene TRBV3-2) to TRBJ1-4, with D hard to call. CDR3 length: 17 amino acids. Germline lookup yields CDR1 LGHDT and CDR2 YNNKEL (reference sequence). V lost 1 base, J lost 7 bases, and 19 bases lay in between. The CDR3 loop is CASSQVARRGGGEKLFF. The CDR3 DNA reads as TGTGCCAGCAGCCAAGTCGCCCGTCGGGGAGGAGGTGAAAAACTGTTTTTT.

There are a few counts of this clone. V usage is TRBV10-3 and J usage is TRBJ1-4; no clear D. CDR1 is ENHRY, CDR2 SYGVKD, per germline. The germline V and J ends were trimmed by 0 bases and 2 bases, with 10 bases remaining between them. The CDR3 sequence is 16 residues long. DNA of the CDR3: TGTGCCATCAGTGAGTCGCATTCGGTCACTAATGAAAAACTGTTTTTT. Its protein product is CAISESHSVTNEKLFF.

The chain links TRBV30 to TRBJ2-7; D ambiguous. The germline V and J ends were trimmed by 0 bases and 0 bases, with 12 bases remaining between them. CDR1 GTSNPN and CDR2 SVGIG come from the germline V gene (reference sequence). There are 15 residues in the CDR3. The CDR3 DNA follows: TGTGCCTGGAGTGTACGAGGCAGATCCTCCTACGAGCAGTACTTC. Protein: CAWSVRGRSSYEQYF.

The V call is TRBV5-1, the J call TRBJ1-3, with 8 bases aligning to TRBD1. This CDR3 contains 16 residues. Looked up from germline, CDR1 is SGHRS and CDR2 is YFSETQ. The V gene end was trimmed by 1 base and the J gene end by 0 bases; junction bases not matched to a gene: 3. CDR3 bases: TGCGCCAGCAGCTTGCAGGGGGCTTTCTCTGGAAACACCATATATTTT. It yields the protein CASSLQGAFSGNTIYF.

This clone was counted only a few times. At one of its ends the junction is not consistent with the germline gene, which may arise from a read error. The rearrangement uses TRBV5-1 and TRBJ1-1; perhaps TRBD1 as D (5 bases). The CDR3 runs 15 residues. Germline V gene lookup returns CDR1 SGHRS and CDR2 YFSETQ. CDR3 sequence reads: CARSLAGGENTEAFF. CDR3 nucleotides: TGCGCCCGCAGCTTGGCCGGGGGGGAAAACACTGAAGCTTTCTTT.

The table lists this clone with a count of one. The CDR3 here is CASSIGRRQGDYGYTF. The DNA of the CDR3 is TGTGCCAGTAGTATAGGACGAAGACAGGGAGACTATGGCTACACCTTC. This chain uses TRBV19 with TRBJ1-2; 7 bases match TRBD1. Germline CDR1 reads LNHDA; CDR2 reads SQIVND (reference sequence). The CDR3 has 16 residues. V shed 1 base and J 3 bases; nucleotides not matched to a gene: 8.

The chain combines TRBV7-9 with TRBJ1-6; 9 bases align to TRBD1. Germline V gene data show CDR1 as SEHNR and CDR2 as FQNEAQ (reference sequence). The CDR3 has 15 amino acids. Losses at the gene ends were 6 bases for V and 5 bases for J; bases not matched to a gene: 5. The chain's CDR3 is CASSKRQGDNSPLHF. Here the CDR3 DNA reads TGTGCCAGCAGTAAAAGACAGGGGGATAATTCACCCCTCCACTTT.

This rearrangement joins TRBV6-6 to TRBJ2-1, with 10 bases matching TRBD1. From germline, CDR1 is MNHNY and CDR2 SVGAGI (reference sequence). Trimming removed 5 bases from V and 7 bases from J; junction bases left unmatched: 5. The CDR3 loop spans 14 amino acids. CDR3 residues: CASSPGQGSNEQFF. The CDR3, as DNA: TGTGCCAGCAGTCCGGGACAGGGGAGTAATGAGCAGTTCTTC.

J is TRBJ1-1 and V is TRBV29-1; D ambiguous. Germline V lookup: CDR1 SQVTM, CDR2 ANQGSEA. The CDR3 spans 15 residues. The V gene lost 4 bases and the J gene lost 1 base, with 16 bases spanning the gap. The CDR3 here is CSVVLLYRRNTEAFF. CDR3 DNA: TGCAGCGTTGTTCTTCTTTATCGGAGGAACACTGAAGCTTTCTTT.

The chain carries TRBV6-5 and TRBJ2-1; 8 bases map to TRBD1. This CDR3 has 15 amino acids. CDR1 and CDR2 (germline): MNHEY, SVGAGI. The V gene end was trimmed by 4 bases and the J gene end by 5 bases; junction bases not matched to a gene: 7. The CDR3 loop is CASSSPGQGNNEQFF. The CDR3 coding sequence is TGTGCCAGCAGTTCCCCAGGACAGGGAAACAATGAGCAGTTCTTC.

The chain links TRBV27 to TRBJ2-5, with a weak D call TRBD2 (6 bases). V was clipped by 7 bases and J by 5 bases, with 14 bases between them. The CDR3 has 13 amino acids. CDR1 and CDR2 (germline): MNHEY, SMNVEV (reference sequence). The CDR3 sequence is CASTPPGGETQYF. The CDR3 DNA reads TGTGCCAGCACTCCCCCCGGAGGGGAGACCCAGTACTTC.

The genes are TRBV25-1 and TRBJ2-1, with 9 bases that match TRBD2. Losses at the gene ends were 8 bases for V and 7 bases for J; bases not matched to a gene: 12. This CDR3 comprises 15 residues. The germline gives CDR1 MGHDK, CDR2 SYGVNS. CDR3 sequence reads: CASSPMLAGLNEQFF. The CDR3 DNA follows: TGTGCCAGCTCTCCGATGCTAGCGGGGCTGAATGAGCAGTTCTTC.

The chain employs TRBV9 and TRBJ1-1; D remains ambiguous. The V end was cut by 0 bases, the J end by 4 bases, with 10 bases between. The CDR3 loop spans 14 amino acids. In germline, CDR1 is SGDLS, CDR2 YYNGEE. The CDR3 DNA is TGTGCCAGCAGCGTAGAACCCTCGGGCACTGAAGCTTTCTTT. Protein product: CASSVEPSGTEAFF.

This clone was picked up a small number of times. The chain links TRBV6-6 to TRBJ2-7; 7 positions match TRBD2. There are 13 residues in the CDR3. The germline V gene has CDR1 MNHNY and CDR2 SVGAGI (reference sequence). Trimming cost V 9 bases and J 3 bases; bases outside gene matches: 8. As DNA, the CDR3 is TGTGCCAGTCAGCGGGACCAAGGCTACGAGCAGTACTTC. Amino acids: CASQRDQGYEQYF.

CDR3 in amino acids: CASSERVRNQPQHF. CDR3 DNA sequence: TGTGCCAGCAGTGAACGGGTTCGCAATCAGCCCCAGCATTTT. This chain links TRBV2 with TRBJ1-5; D is unclear. The CDR3 extends over 14 amino acids. Deletions cut 2 bases from V and 2 bases from J, with 7 bases between. Germline V gives CDR1 SNHLY, CDR2 FYNNEI.